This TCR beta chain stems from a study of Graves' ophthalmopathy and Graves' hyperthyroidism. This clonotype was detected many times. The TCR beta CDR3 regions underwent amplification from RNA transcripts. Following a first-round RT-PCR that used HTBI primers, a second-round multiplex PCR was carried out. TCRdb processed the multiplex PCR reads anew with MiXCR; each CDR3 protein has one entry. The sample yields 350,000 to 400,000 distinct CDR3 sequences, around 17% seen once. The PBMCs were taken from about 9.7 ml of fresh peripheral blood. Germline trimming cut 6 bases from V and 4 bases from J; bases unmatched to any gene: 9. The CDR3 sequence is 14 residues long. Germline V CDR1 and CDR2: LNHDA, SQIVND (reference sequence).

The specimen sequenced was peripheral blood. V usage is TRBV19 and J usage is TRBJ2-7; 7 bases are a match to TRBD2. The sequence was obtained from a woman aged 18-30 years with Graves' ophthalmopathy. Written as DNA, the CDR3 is TGTGCCAGTAGAACGGGAGGACCTCAATACGAGCAGTACTTC. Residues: CASRTGGPQYEQYF.